This entry lists 21 T cell receptor beta chains sequenced from one sample in a study of blood T cell repertoires in COVID-19. Sequencing was performed with immunoSEQ multiplex PCR; in TCRdb, only in-frame clones are kept and a portion is missing. The table records about 260,000 clones, more than 85% of them present only once. The sequencing input was peripheral blood. These receptors originate from a person aged 18-29 years with COVID-19, enrolled during active disease.

The V gene is TRBV28, the J gene TRBJ2-7; 11 positions agree with TRBD2. The CDR3 sequence is 15 residues long. V lost 6 bases to trimming and J lost 3 bases; unmatched junction nucleotides: 7. Germline V lookup: CDR1 MDHEN, CDR2 SYDVKM. In nucleotides, the CDR3 is TGTGCCAGCAGATACGGACTAGCGGGTCTCTACGAGCAGTACTTC. Its translation is CASRYGLAGLYEQYF.

This chain joins TRBV11-2 and TRBJ2-3, with 11 bases identical to TRBD2. The CDR3 spans 18 residues. Germline V gives CDR1 SGHAT, CDR2 FQNNGV. J gave up 1 base and V 3 bases, and 9 bases lay outside the gene matches. DNA of the CDR3: TGTGCCAGCAGCTTCCATACTAGCGGGAGAGGGGGCACAGATACGCAGTATTTT. This sequence encodes CASSFHTSGRGGTDTQYF.

As to this clone: Other DNA sequences from this sample encode an identical CDR3 as well. The chain's CDR3 is CASSLRGSGNTIYF. CDR3 DNA sequence: TGTGCCAGCAGTTTACGGGGTTCTGGAAACACCATATATTTT. The J gene is TRBJ1-3, the V gene TRBV28; D is unclear. Looked up from germline, CDR1 is MDHEN and CDR2 is SYDVKM. V was pared by 2 bases and J by 1 base, with 6 bases between. The CDR3 extends over 14 amino acids. Drawing the rest from reference TRBV28 and TRBJ1-3, the complete variable domain is DVKVTQSSRYLVKRTGEKVFLECVQDMDHENMFWYRQDPGLGLRLIYFSYDVKMKEKGDIPEGYSVSREKKERFSLILESASTNQTSMYLCASSLRGSGNTIYFGEGSWLTVV.

The chain employs TRBV5-6 and TRBJ1-6, with 8 bases aligning to TRBD1. CDR3 length: 16 amino acids. Germline assignment: CDR1 SGHDT and CDR2 YYEEEE. V lost 0 bases and J lost 10; bases outside the gene matches: 9. As DNA, the CDR3 is TGTGCCAGCAGCTTGGACGTTGGGACAGGAGGGTCACCCCTCCACTTT. This codes for CASSLDVGTGGSPLHF.

This sequence joins TRBV12-3 or TRBV12-4 and TRBJ1-5; 8 nucleotides align to TRBD1. With V trimmed by 5 bases and J by 5 bases, 2 bases remained unmatched. This CDR3 spans 13 amino acids. CDR3 bases: TGTGCCAGCAGTGGACAGGGTTATCAGCCCCAGCATTTT. Translation: CASSGQGYQPQHF.

This CDR3 reads CASSLGEGSKNIQYF. CDR3 bases: TGTGCCAGCAGCTTAGGGGAGGGGAGCAAAAACATTCAGTACTTC. This chain joins TRBV11-2 and TRBJ2-4; 7 bases align to TRBD2. The V segment lost 1 base and the J segment 3 bases; nucleotides outside the gene matches: 3. Germline CDR1 reads SGHAT; CDR2 reads FQNNGV. This CDR3 is built from 15 residues.

The J gene is TRBJ2-3, the V gene TRBV6-1; 7 nucleotides agree with TRBD2. J gave up 4 bases and V 0 bases, and 10 bases lay outside the gene matches. This CDR3 has 17 residues. Germline CDR1 and CDR2: MNHNS and SASEGT. The CDR3 region has the DNA TGTGCCAGCAGTGAAGCTGGGTGGCGGGAGAGGGCAGATACGCAGTATTTT. It translates to CASSEAGWRERADTQYF.

Regarding this clone: One end of the junction does not line up with germline, which may come from a read error. The chain is built from TRBV29-1 and TRBJ2-5; 9 bases agree with TRBD2. Germline values: CDR1 SQVTM, CDR2 ANQGSEA. The CDR3 spans 15 residues. CDR3 sequence reads: CRVEWARGGGETQYF. CDR3 nucleotide sequence: TGCCGCGTTGAATGGGCGCGGGGGGGAGGGGAGACCCAGTACTTC.

The chain employs TRBV18 and TRBJ2-1; D perhaps matches TRBD2 (7 bases). The CDR3 totals 16 residues. Germline V CDR1 and CDR2: KGHSH, LQKENI. V was clipped by 3 bases and J by 4 bases, with 16 bases between them. In DNA, the CDR3 is TGTGCCAGCTCACCCCAGGGAGGGGGAAATTACAATGAGCAGTTCTTC. Its protein product is CASSPQGGGNYNEQFF.

V is TRBV28 and J is TRBJ1-1; perhaps TRBD1 as D (6 bases). The CDR3 loop spans 14 amino acids. CDR1 is MDHEN and CDR2 is SYDVKM in the germline V gene. Trimming stripped 3 bases from V and 3 bases from J, with 11 bases between. CDR3 amino acids: CASSFEGVDTEAFF. The CDR3 DNA reads TGTGCCAGCAGTTTTGAGGGGGTAGACACTGAAGCTTTCTTT.

The V gene is TRBV6-5, the J gene TRBJ1-4; D not resolved. Germline lookup yields CDR1 MNHEY and CDR2 SVGAGI. V was trimmed by 0 bases and J by 0 bases, leaving 5 bases between them. The CDR3 contains 15 residues. The CDR3 sequence is CASSYSIATNEKLFF. CDR3 DNA: TGTGCCAGCAGTTACTCGATAGCAACTAATGAAAAACTGTTTTTT.

This chain joins TRBV19 and TRBJ2-3, with TRBD2 identical over 9 bases. Germline trimming cut 3 bases from V and 4 bases from J; bases unmatched to any gene: 11. This CDR3 has 17 amino acids. In germline, CDR1 is LNHDA, CDR2 SQIVND (reference sequence). In nucleotides, the CDR3 is TGTGCCAGTAGTATCGGTGCTAGCGGGACGAGGGCAGATACGCAGTATTTT. Its protein is CASSIGASGTRADTQYF.

The chain joins TRBV4-1 to TRBJ1-4, with TRBD1 identical over 7 bases. The germline V gene has CDR1 MGHRA and CDR2 YSYEKL. The CDR3 length is 16 residues. Unmatched junction bases numbered 12, after V lost 6 bases and J lost 5 bases. CDR3 residues: CASRRHRQGLNEKLFF. CDR3 coding DNA: TGCGCCAGCAGGCGACACCGACAGGGATTAAATGAAAAACTGTTTTTT.

The chain recombines TRBV11-2 with TRBJ2-1; 10 bases map to TRBD2. Per germline, CDR1 SGHAT and CDR2 FQNNGV. Trimming took 2 bases from V and 1 from J; bases not matched to a gene: 8. This CDR3 spans 18 amino acids. The chain's CDR3 is CASSLIISGRTSYNEQFF. CDR3 DNA: TGTGCCAGCAGCTTAATAATTAGCGGGAGGACATCCTACAATGAGCAGTTCTTC.

Only one count was recorded for this clone. The chain carries TRBV27 and TRBJ1-5; tentatively, D is TRBD1 (5 bases). This CDR3 has 15 amino acids. From germline, CDR1 is MNHEY and CDR2 SMNVEV (reference sequence). The V end lost 1 base, the J end lost 5 bases, and 12 bases lay between the germline ends. The CDR3 region is CASSLWGDPYQPQHF. The CDR3 DNA follows: TGTGCCAGCAGTTTATGGGGGGACCCCTATCAGCCCCAGCATTTT.

The table lists this clone with many counts. The chain employs TRBV29-1 and TRBJ2-1, with 11 bases aligning to TRBD2. V dropped 1 base and J dropped 0; count of bases not matched to a gene: 14. The CDR3 runs to 20 residues. Germline-derived CDR1 and CDR2 are SQVTM and ANQGSEA. CDR3 in DNA: TGCAGCGTTGAAGGGACTATTAGCGGGGGGGCCAAAAGCTCCTACAATGAGCAGTTCTTC. Its translation is CSVEGTISGGAKSSYNEQFF.

The chain couples TRBV20-1 to TRBJ2-1; D call uncertain. This CDR3 comprises 11 residues. The V gene lost 1 base and the J gene lost 9 bases, with 7 bases spanning the gap. Germline CDR1 DFQATT, CDR2 SNEGSKA (reference sequence). The CDR3 loop is CSARAALEQFF. CDR3 in DNA: TGCAGTGCTAGAGCTGCGCTTGAGCAGTTCTTC.

The chain carries TRBV11-2 and TRBJ2-5; 13 nucleotides agree with TRBD2. V shed 4 bases, J shed 4 bases, and the junction held 6 bases outside the gene matches. The germline CDR1 and CDR2 sequences are SGHAT and FQNNGV. This CDR3 is built from 16 residues. Written as DNA, the CDR3 is TGTGCCAGCAGCTCCGGACTAGCGGGAGAGGCAGAGACCCAGTACTTC. It yields the protein CASSSGLAGEAETQYF.

The chain carries TRBV11-2 and TRBJ1-1; TRBD1 matches at 7 bases. Germline V CDR1 and CDR2: SGHAT, FQNNGV. The CDR3 consists of 15 residues. V was clipped by 1 base and J by 1 base; unmatched bases: 3. The CDR3 reads CASSLAQGRNTEAFF. CDR3 DNA sequence: TGTGCCAGCAGCTTAGCACAGGGGAGGAACACTGAAGCTTTCTTT.

The chain recombines TRBV7-8 with TRBJ2-5; 7 positions agree with TRBD1. This CDR3 is built from 16 residues. CDR1 is SGHVS and CDR2 is FQNEAQ in the germline V gene. The V segment lost 5 bases and the J segment 5 bases; nucleotides outside the gene matches: 14. As DNA, the CDR3 is TGTGCCAGCAGCCATCTGCCGACAGGGCCGGGGGAGACCCAGTACTTC. It is translated as CASSHLPTGPGETQYF.

This chain joins TRBV27 and TRBJ1-5, with 8 nucleotides matching TRBD1. Per the germline V gene, CDR1 is MNHEY and CDR2 is SMNVEV (reference sequence). V lost 6 bases and J lost 4; bases outside the gene matches: 5. The CDR3 totals 14 residues. CDR3 loop: CASRTGQGNQPQHF. The CDR3 DNA reads as TGTGCCAGCAGAACCGGACAGGGTAATCAGCCCCAGCATTTT.